These 21 T cell receptor beta chains share one sample of origin, sequenced in a study of T-cell reconstitution after alpha-beta-depleted transplantation in children. Unique molecular identifiers were incorporated into the prepared TCRbeta library. TCRdb passed the PCR reads through MiXCR, listing each CDR3 protein once. The sample lists about 370,000 distinct CDR3 sequences, around 21% occurring once. Sequenced here: PBMCs from the stem cell graft donor, sampled from the stem cell graft. These TCRs come from a human donor who donated a stem cell graft to a child with acute myeloid leukemia.

V and J are TRBV7-3 and TRBJ2-2; D gene uncertain. With 5 bases removed from V and 5 bases from J, the gap between germline ends came to 21 bases. The CDR3 is 17 amino acids. The germline V gene encodes CDR1 SGHTA and CDR2 FQGTGA. CDR3 sequence (DNA): TGTGCCAGCAGCACCGACCTTAATAGGGATGGGACCGGGGAGCTGTTTTTT. Protein: CASSTDLNRDGTGELFF.

This chain joins TRBV12-3 or TRBV12-4 and TRBJ2-7, with TRBD2 as a possible D gene (6 bases). V shed 5 bases and J shed 2 bases, with 16 bases lying between them. CDR3 length: 15 residues. As DNA, the CDR3 is TGTGCCAGCAGTGTCGTTGGCGGGGTCACCTACGAGCAGTACTTC. Translated: CASSVVGGVTYEQYF.

The V and J genes are TRBV12-3 or TRBV12-4 and TRBJ1-2; TRBD1 agrees at 7 bases. V was pared by 5 bases and J by 2 bases, with 5 bases of the junction left unmatched. The CDR3 loop spans 14 amino acids. CDR3 sequence: CASSRQGWNYGYTF. DNA of the CDR3: TGTGCCAGCAGTCGACAGGGATGGAACTATGGCTACACCTTC.

Only a few counts were recorded for this clonotype. J is TRBJ1-1 and V is TRBV19; tentative D call: TRBD1 (5 bases). With 5 bases removed from V and 1 base from J, the gap between germline ends came to 14 bases. CDR3 length: 15 amino acids. CDR1 and CDR2 (germline): LNHDA, SQIVND (reference sequence). The CDR3 bases are TGTGCCAGTAGTGGTCCCGGGACGGCGAACACTGAAGCTTTCTTT. It specifies CASSGPGTANTEAFF. Supplemented by reference TRBV19 and TRBJ1-1, the full variable domain reads DGGITQSPKYLFRKEGQNVTLSCEQNLNHDAMYWYRQDPGQGLRLIYYSQIVNDFQKGDIAEGYSVSREKKESFPLTVTSAQKNPTAFYLCASSGPGTANTEAFFGQGTRLTVV.

J is TRBJ1-2 and V is TRBV20-1; 7 nucleotides match TRBD1. Germline trimming cut 7 bases from V and 4 bases from J; bases unmatched to any gene: 9. This CDR3 spans 13 amino acids. Looked up from germline, CDR1 is DFQATT and CDR2 is SNEGSKA (reference sequence). CDR3 region: CSVRHRGSYGYTF. In nucleotides, the CDR3 is TGCAGTGTCAGACACAGGGGTAGCTATGGCTACACCTTC.

The chain has TRBV5-1 and TRBJ2-5; TRBD1 matches at 8 bases. Losses at the gene ends were 4 bases for V and 4 bases for J; bases not matched to a gene: 12. Germline CDR1 SGHRS, CDR2 YFSETQ. The CDR3 runs to 16 residues. CDR3 DNA sequence: TGCGCCAGCAGCACCGGACAGGGTTCTATGCGAGAGACCCAGTACTTC. It is translated as CASSTGQGSMRETQYF.

The chain couples TRBV4-1 to TRBJ2-4, with D perhaps TRBD2 (5 bases). This CDR3 spans 18 amino acids. Germline CDR1 is MGHRA and CDR2 is YSYEKL. Between the trimmed V and J ends, which lost 0 bases and 0 bases, there was a span of 15 bases. CDR3 region: CASSQDERSYLAKNIQYF. CDR3 DNA: TGCGCCAGCAGCCAAGATGAGCGGAGCTACCTAGCCAAAAACATTCAGTACTTC.

This clonotype was seen only a few times. This rearrangement joins TRBV24-1 to TRBJ1-5; D might be TRBD1 (5 bases). This CDR3 comprises 13 residues. Trimming cost V 2 bases and J 11 bases, with 12 bases left between them. The germline CDR1 and CDR2 sequences are KGHDR and SFDVKD. The CDR3 protein is CATSDSGPRAQHF. CDR3 coding DNA: TGTGCCACCAGTGATTCCGGTCCCAGGGCCCAGCATTTT.

There are a few counts of this clonotype. This chain joins TRBV20-1 and TRBJ2-7, with 10 bases matching TRBD2. The V gene's germline CDR1 is DFQATT and CDR2 SNEGSKA (reference sequence). The ends lost 0 bases at V and 4 bases at J; junction bases unmatched: 9. The CDR3 loop spans 16 amino acids. The CDR3 sequence is CSARDRLAGVGYEQYF. CDR3 in DNA: TGCAGTGCTAGAGATCGCCTAGCGGGAGTTGGGTACGAGCAGTACTTC.

The rearrangement joins TRBV29-1 to TRBJ2-1, with D possibly TRBD1 on 6 matching bases. With 8 bases removed from V and 3 bases from J, the gap between germline ends came to 17 bases. This CDR3 spans 14 amino acids. In germline, CDR1 is SQVTM, CDR2 ANQGSEA. The CDR3 region is CSYLGAAVYNEQFF. Written as DNA, the CDR3 is TGCAGCTATTTGGGGGCCGCGGTCTACAATGAGCAGTTCTTC.

This clonotype was counted between two and nine times. V and J are TRBV7-6 and TRBJ2-1; tentatively, D is TRBD1 (5 bases). There are 15 residues in the CDR3. Germline assignment: CDR1 SGHVS and CDR2 FNYEAQ. Deletions cut 1 base from V and 7 bases from J, with 14 bases between. In DNA, the CDR3 is TGTGCCAGCAGCTTAGGGACAACCCCTGGTAATGAGCAGTTCTTC. It yields the protein CASSLGTTPGNEQFF.

This clonotype turned up a few times. This chain uses TRBV4-3 with TRBJ2-3; the D gene is possibly TRBD2 (5 bases). The germline V gene encodes CDR1 LGHNA and CDR2 YSLEER. The CDR3 has 15 amino acids. V dropped 1 base and J dropped 1 base, with 9 bases sitting between them. The CDR3 bases are TGCGCCAGCAGCCAAGTTGCCGGGGGCACAGATACGCAGTATTTT. It is translated as CASSQVAGGTDTQYF.

The chain uses TRBV27 and TRBJ2-5; no reliable D call. The length of the CDR3 is 11 residues. Germline values: CDR1 MNHEY, CDR2 SMNVEV (reference sequence). Trimming pared 7 bases from V and 5 bases from J, leaving 8 bases between. The CDR3 here is CASKGVETQYF. The CDR3 coding sequence is TGTGCCAGCAAAGGAGTGGAGACCCAGTACTTC.

The chain joins TRBV19 to TRBJ2-2, with D unclear. The CDR3 length is 13 residues. V was pared by 6 bases and J by 1 base, with 6 bases between. CDR1 is LNHDA, CDR2 SQIVND, per germline (reference sequence). CDR3 nucleotide sequence: TGTGCCAGTAGAAAGGAGAACACCGGGGAGCTGTTTTTT. Translation: CASRKENTGELFF. Full variable domain (outside the CDR3, taken from reference TRBV19 and TRBJ2-2): DGGITQSPKYLFRKEGQNVTLSCEQNLNHDAMYWYRQDPGQGLRLIYYSQIVNDFQKGDIAEGYSVSREKKESFPLTVTSAQKNPTAFYLCASRKENTGELFFGEGSRLTVL.

This clonotype was picked up many times. The J gene is TRBJ2-5, the V gene TRBV29-1; possible D gene TRBD1, 6 bases. The V end was cut by 4 bases, the J end by 2 bases, with 17 bases between. The germline gives CDR1 SQVTM, CDR2 ANQGSEA. The CDR3 covers 15 residues. CDR3 amino acids: CSVALRQVPQETQYF. The CDR3, as DNA: TGCAGCGTTGCATTAAGACAGGTGCCACAAGAGACCCAGTACTTC.

This clonotype was seen more than once but under ten times. V and J are TRBV20-1 and TRBJ2-5; 11 nucleotides align to TRBD2. CDR1 is DFQATT and CDR2 is SNEGSKA in the germline V gene (reference sequence). Trimming removed 5 bases from V and 7 bases from J; junction bases left unmatched: 15. The CDR3 runs to 16 residues. The CDR3 protein is CSARDRTRLAGGTQYF. Here the CDR3 DNA reads TGCAGTGCTCGGGACAGGACGAGGCTAGCGGGAGGGACCCAGTACTTC.

The genes are TRBV28 and TRBJ1-1, with D perhaps TRBD1 (5 bases). Deletions cut 6 bases from V and 1 base from J, with 21 bases between. Germline loops: CDR1 MDHEN, CDR2 SYDVKM. The CDR3 covers 17 residues. CDR3 DNA: TGTGCCAGCAGGCCACCCGAGGGGCGCCGGGGGAACACTGAAGCTTTCTTT. It codes for CASRPPEGRRGNTEAFF.

This clonotype was seen a handful of times. This sequence joins TRBV29-1 and TRBJ2-3, with D perhaps assigned TRBD1 or TRBD2 (5 bases each). The V end lost 6 bases, the J end lost 4 bases, and 14 bases lay between the germline ends. This CDR3 is 13 amino acids long. Per the germline V gene, CDR1 is SQVTM and CDR2 is ANQGSEA. The CDR3 nucleotides are TGCAGCGTGTCCCCCGGGGCCCCAGATACGCAGTATTTT. Amino acid sequence: CSVSPGAPDTQYF.

This chain uses TRBV27 with TRBJ2-7; 7 bases match TRBD2. The CDR3 contains 13 residues. The germline V gene has CDR1 MNHEY and CDR2 SMNVEV (reference sequence). With V trimmed by 3 bases and J by 6 bases, 5 bases remained unmatched. The CDR3: CASSLVTGGEQYF. The CDR3 DNA follows: TGTGCCAGCAGTTTGGTTACGGGGGGCGAGCAGTACTTC.

This clonotype came up a few times. As DNA, the CDR3 is TGTGCCAGCAGCTTTGGCAGCCGTTTGTCGAATGAGCAGTTCTTC. Translation: CASSFGSRLSNEQFF. The chain links TRBV7-9 to TRBJ2-1; D ambiguous. This CDR3 has 15 amino acids. Germline CDR1 reads SEHNR; CDR2 reads FQNEAQ (reference sequence). The V gene lost 3 bases and the J gene lost 7 bases, with 16 bases spanning the gap.

This clonotype has a count of ten or more. V is TRBV20-1 and J is TRBJ1-6; 10 nucleotides line up with TRBD1. Germline V gene lookup returns CDR1 DFQATT and CDR2 SNEGSKA (reference sequence). This CDR3 comprises 14 residues. Trimming took 6 bases from V and 6 from J; bases not matched to a gene: 5. The CDR3 sequence is CSAPRDRGNSPLHF. The CDR3, as DNA: TGCAGTGCGCCCAGGGACAGGGGTAATTCACCCCTCCACTTT.